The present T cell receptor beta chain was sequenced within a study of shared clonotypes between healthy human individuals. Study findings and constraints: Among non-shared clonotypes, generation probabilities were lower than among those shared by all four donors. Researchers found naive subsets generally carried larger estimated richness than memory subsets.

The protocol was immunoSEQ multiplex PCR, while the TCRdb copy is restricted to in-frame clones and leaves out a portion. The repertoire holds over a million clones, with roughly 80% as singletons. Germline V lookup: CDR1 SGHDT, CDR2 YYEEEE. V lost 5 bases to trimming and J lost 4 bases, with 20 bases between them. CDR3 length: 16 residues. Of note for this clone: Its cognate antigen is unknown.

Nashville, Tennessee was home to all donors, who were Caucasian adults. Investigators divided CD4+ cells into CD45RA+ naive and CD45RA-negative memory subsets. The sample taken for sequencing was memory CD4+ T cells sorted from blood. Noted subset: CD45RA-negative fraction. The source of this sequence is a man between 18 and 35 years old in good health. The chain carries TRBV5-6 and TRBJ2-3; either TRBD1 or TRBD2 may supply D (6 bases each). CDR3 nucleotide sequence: TGTGCCAGCAGACGGGTATCCGGGGGCGCCGCAGATACGCAGTATTTT. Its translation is CASRRVSGGAADTQYF. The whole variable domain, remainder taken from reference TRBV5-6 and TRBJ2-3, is DAGVTQSPTHLIKTRGQQVTLRCSPKSGHDTVSWYQQALGQGPQFIFQYYEEEERQRGNFPDRFSGHQFPNYSSELNVNALLLGDSALYLCASRRVSGGAADTQYFGPGTRLTVL.